The present TCR beta chain was sequenced within a study of CD8 T cells in ankylosing spondylitis (dated by TCRdb to about 2017). Background for the entire study: The study set out to find disease-linked TCR variants by profiling T cell receptor beta repertoires in ankylosing spondylitis patients and healthy donors. In total, the full study cohort was made up of 95 to 110 healthy donors and 20 to 25 ankylosing spondylitis patients. Peripheral blood was sampled, and synovial fluid was also collected from ankylosing spondylitis patients.

Between the V and J ends, shortened by 2 bases and 2 bases respectively, the junction contains 9 bases. The CDR3 sequence holds 14 residues, the cysteine and phenylalanine included. The retained sequence is limited to the CDR3, 42 bases, with the frame set at the first base. The germline V gene supplies CDR1 SNHLY and CDR2 FYNNEI. Results the study describes overall, beyond this receptor: The disease-linked clones were reported to be significantly enriched in matched synovial fluid samples from ankylosing spondylitis patients. Blood from ankylosing spondylitis patients appeared to be characterized by a TCR beta motif composed of 7 to 9 highly homologous amino acid variants. A CD8+ phenotype was shown by the disease-linked clones, which were found at relatively low frequencies in peripheral blood. Some motif variants had previously been reported in the synovial fluid and blood of reactive arthritis patients, which suggests shared mechanisms of disease initiation.

The instrument was an Illumina HiSeq 2500. Quantitative 5'-RACE with molecular barcodes was the method used to prepare the TCR beta libraries. The paper's processing steps were these. Disease-linked TCR variants were identified with a new computational method built on a probabilistic model of VDJ rearrangement. The raw public data were reprocessed by TCRdb itself: fastp quality trimming at Q25, MiXCR clonotype calling, in-frame beta chains only. Entries that share a CDR3 protein sequence are merged under the most common genes and DNA. These V and J calls rely on TCRdb rather than the paper's analysis. The sample table lists under 150,000 distinct CDR3 sequences, about 15% of them with a count of one. The top ten constitute approximately 30% of the sample. In regard to this clonotype: It lacks a known antigen. Nothing much larger sits one base from this clone, and base qualities are not available.

Recombination connected TRBV2 to TRBJ1-2; the D gene cannot be named for sure. Source material: blood, either unsorted or a sorted T cell fraction (not recorded which). This sequence was found in a male donor with ankylosing spondylitis. The CDR3 amino acid sequence is: CASSEYADNYGYTF. DNA sequence: TGTGCCAGCAGTGAATATGCAGACAACTATGGCTACACCTTC. The full variable domain, completed from the reference TRBV2 and TRBJ1-2 proteins outside the CDR3, reads EPEVTQTPSHQVTQMGQEVILRCVPISNHLYFYWYRQILGQKVEFLVSFYNNEISEKSEIFDDQFSVERPDGSNFTLKIRSTKLEDSAMYFCASSEYADNYGYTFGSGTRLTVV.